These T cell receptor beta chains were read from a single sample in a study of control samples from healthy donors and cancer patients. TCRdb's copy holds only in-frame clones and misses some; the assay was immunoSEQ multiplex PCR. Of around 110,000 clones listed, about 88% were seen once; the top ten hold under 2.5%. The material sequenced was blood. These receptors came from a woman in her 70s in good health. Both conserved end residues are part of each CDR3. The order of the fields is CDR3 length, clone size, V gene, J gene, D gene, CDR3 protein, CDR3 DNA. D genes are given only for firm matches. Not every row has a clone size; where given, it reads once, few, many or a size class.

>14|NA|TRBV6-4|TRBJ2-5|NA
CASSQGGRQETQYF
TGTGCCAGCAGCCAGGGGGGGCGCCAAGAGACCCAGTACTTC
>17|NA|TRBV6-2/TRBV6-3|TRBJ2-7|NA
CASSYSSPGTGSSEQYF
TGTGCCAGCAGTTACTCCTCACCGGGTACAGGGTCCTCCGAGCAGTACTTC
>14|NA|TRBV11-3|TRBJ2-7|NA
CASSPHRGVIEQYF
TGTGCCAGCAGCCCCCACCGGGGTGTTATCGAGCAGTACTTC
>15|NA|TRBV7-2|TRBJ1-3|NA
CASSLAQATRNTIYF
TGTGCCAGCAGCTTAGCCCAAGCCACGAGAAACACCATATATTTT
>15|NA|TRBV19|TRBJ2-7|TRBD2
CASTRGEAGSYEQYF
TGTGCCAGTACCCGGGGGGAGGCGGGGTCCTACGAGCAGTACTTC
>14|NA|TRBV2|TRBJ2-2|NA
CATSGSRSTGELFF
TGTGCCACCTCCGGATCGAGGAGTACCGGGGAGCTGTTTTTT
>13|NA|TRBV11-3|TRBJ2-3|NA
CASSLGPSDTQYF
TGTGCCAGCAGCTTAGGACCTTCCGATACGCAGTATTTT
>15|NA|TRBV4-1|TRBJ2-1|TRBD2
CASSQVLAGGVMQFF
TGCGCCAGCAGCCAAGTACTAGCGGGGGGTGTTATGCAGTTCTTC
>14|NA|TRBV14|TRBJ1-2|NA
CASSHGGGWSGYTF
TGTGCCAGCAGCCATGGCGGGGGTTGGAGTGGCTACACCTTC
>14|NA|TRBV5-4|TRBJ2-7|NA
CASSSGRSSYEQYF
TGTGCCAGCAGCTCTGGACGGTCCTCCTACGAGCAGTACTTC
>17|once|TRBV5-5|TRBJ2-3|TRBD2
CASSLAGPGGSKDTQYF
TGTGCCAGCAGCTTGGCGGGCCCGGGGGGGTCTAAAGATACGCAGTATTTT
>15|NA|TRBV5-4|TRBJ1-3|NA
CASSLGFGDRNTIYF
TGTGCCAGCAGCTTGGGCTTCGGGGACAGAAACACCATATATTTT
>13|NA|TRBV15|TRBJ1-2|TRBD1
CATALDRAAGYTF
TGTGCCACGGCTTTGGACAGGGCTGCCGGCTACACCTTC
>14|once|TRBV6-5|TRBJ2-2|NA
CASIRAGYTGELFF
TGTGCCAGCATTCGCGCAGGCTACACCGGGGAGCTGTTTTTT
>15|once|TRBV3-1/TRBV3-2|TRBJ2-1|TRBD2
CASSLGTSGSNEQFF
TGTGCCAGCAGCCTAGGGACTAGCGGGAGCAATGAGCAGTTCTTC
>15|NA|TRBV19|TRBJ1-1|NA
CASSKPGVGNTEAFF
TGTGCCAGTAGTAAGCCAGGGGTTGGAAACACTGAAGCTTTCTTT
>15|once|TRBV4-3|TRBJ1-2|NA
CASSQDLSFRYGYTF
TGCGCCAGCAGCCAAGATTTAAGTTTTCGCTATGGCTACACCTTC
>16|NA|TRBV2|TRBJ2-3|NA
CASSVRGSGGTDTQYF
TGTGCCAGCAGTGTCCGGGGCTCCGGGGGCACAGATACGCAGTATTTT
>13|NA|TRBV27|TRBJ1-1|TRBD1
CASWTGLNTEAFF
TGTGCCAGCTGGACAGGTTTGAACACTGAAGCTTTCTTT
>19|NA|TRBV5-4|TRBJ1-5|TRBD1
CASSGAGNRGSIAGQPQHF
TGTGCCAGCAGCGGGGCGGGTAACAGGGGGAGTATAGCGGGTCAGCCCCAGCATTTT
>15|NA|TRBV5-1|TRBJ1-1|NA
CASSGVAGPNTEAFF
TGCGCCAGCAGCGGGGTGGCAGGGCCGAACACTGAAGCTTTCTTT
>14|once|TRBV11-3|TRBJ2-1|NA
CASSLDEGAGEQFF
TGTGCCAGCAGCTTAGACGAGGGGGCGGGGGAGCAGTTCTTC
>13|few|TRBV12-3/TRBV12-4|TRBJ1-2|NA
CASSTWGADGYTF
TGTGCCAGCAGTACTTGGGGGGCGGATGGCTACACCTTC